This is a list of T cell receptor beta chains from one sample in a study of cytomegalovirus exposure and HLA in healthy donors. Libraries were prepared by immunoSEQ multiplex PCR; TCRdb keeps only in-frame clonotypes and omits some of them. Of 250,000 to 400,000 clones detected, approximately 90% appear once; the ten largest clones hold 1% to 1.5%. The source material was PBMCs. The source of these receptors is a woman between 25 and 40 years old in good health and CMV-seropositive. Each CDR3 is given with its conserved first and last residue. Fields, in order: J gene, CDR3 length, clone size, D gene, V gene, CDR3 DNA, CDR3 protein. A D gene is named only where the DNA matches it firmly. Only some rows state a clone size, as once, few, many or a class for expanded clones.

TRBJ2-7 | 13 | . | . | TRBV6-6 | TGTGCCAGCGGCGGGGTTGGGGACTACGAGCAGTACTTC | CASGGVGDYEQYF
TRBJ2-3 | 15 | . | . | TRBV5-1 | TGCGCCAGCAGCCCGCTAGCTTCCCCCACAGATACGCAGTATTTT | CASSPLASPTDTQYF
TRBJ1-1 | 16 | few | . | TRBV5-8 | TGTGCCAGCAGCGCCGACAGATCTAAAATGAACACTGAAGCTTTCTTT | CASSADRSKMNTEAFF
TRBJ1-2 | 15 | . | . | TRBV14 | TGTGCCAGCAGCCAAGGATTAACACGGAACTATGGCTACACCTTC | CASSQGLTRNYGYTF
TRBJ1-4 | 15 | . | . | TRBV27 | TGTGCCAGCAGTTTATCGACAGCAACTAATGAAAAACTGTTTTTT | CASSLSTATNEKLFF
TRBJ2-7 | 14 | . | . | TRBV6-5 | TGTGCCAGCAGTTACTCCGGGGACTCCTACGAGCAGTACTTC | CASSYSGDSYEQYF
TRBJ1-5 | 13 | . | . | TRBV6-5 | TGTGCCAGCGCCCCGGGTTTCAATCAGCCCCAGCATTTT | CASAPGFNQPQHF
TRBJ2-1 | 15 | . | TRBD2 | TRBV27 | TGTGCCAGCATCTATAGCGGGGGGGCCTGGGATGAGCAGTTCTTC | CASIYSGGAWDEQFF
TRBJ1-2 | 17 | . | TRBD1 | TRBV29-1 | TGCAGCGTTGAAGAGTTAGGACAGGGAGCGTCGTACTATGGCTACACCTTC | CSVEELGQGASYYGYTF
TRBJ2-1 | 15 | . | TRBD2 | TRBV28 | TGTGCCAGCACTCAAAGAGCGGGAGCTCGCAATGAGCAGTTCTTC | CASTQRAGARNEQFF
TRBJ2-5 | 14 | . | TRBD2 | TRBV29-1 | TGCAGCGGCGTTACTAGCGGAGGCCAAGAGACCCAGTACTTC | CSGVTSGGQETQYF
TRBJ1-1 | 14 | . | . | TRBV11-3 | TGTGCCAGCAGCTTAGGGCCTTCAGAGCCTGAAGCTTTCTTT | CASSLGPSEPEAFF
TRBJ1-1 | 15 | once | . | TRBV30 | TGTGCCTGGAGCCGGAGCGGGGGGCTGGACACTGAAGCTTTCTTT | CAWSRSGGLDTEAFF
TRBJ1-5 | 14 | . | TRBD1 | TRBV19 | TGTGCCAGTAGGACAGGGCTTAGCAATCAGCCCCAGCATTTT | CASRTGLSNQPQHF
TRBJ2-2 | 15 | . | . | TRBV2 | TGTGCCAGCAGTGAAAGTAGGGTGAACACCGGGGAGCTGTTTTTT | CASSESRVNTGELFF
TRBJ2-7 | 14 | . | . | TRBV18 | TGTGCCAGCTCACCGACTGCCAGGGACGGCGAGCAGTACTTC | CASSPTARDGEQYF
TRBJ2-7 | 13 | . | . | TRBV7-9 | TGTGCCAGCAGCCCCCAACGCTCCTACGAGCAGTACTTC | CASSPQRSYEQYF
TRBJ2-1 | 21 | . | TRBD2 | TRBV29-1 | TGCAGCGTTGACTATTTGACTAGCGAAGTCTCGGGCGGTAGAGCCGTAGGTGAGCAGTTCTTC | CSVDYLTSEVSGGRAVGEQFF
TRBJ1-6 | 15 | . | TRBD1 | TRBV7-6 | TGTGCCAGCAGGATAACCGGGACAGGGGATTCACCCCTCCACTTT | CASRITGTGDSPLHF
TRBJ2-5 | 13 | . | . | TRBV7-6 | TGTGCCAGCAGCCCCCTGCTCCAAGAGACCCAGTACTTC | CASSPLLQETQYF
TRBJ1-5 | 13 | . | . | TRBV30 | TGTGCCTGGGCCCCAGGGGTTAATCAGCCCCAGCATTTT | CAWAPGVNQPQHF
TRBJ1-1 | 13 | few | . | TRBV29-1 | TGCAGCGTGCCCTCCCCGGGGAACACTGAAGCTTTCTTT | CSVPSPGNTEAFF
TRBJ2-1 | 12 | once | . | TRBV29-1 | TGCAGCGTTGTTAGGGGGTCTATCGAGCAGTTCTTC | CSVVRGSIEQFF
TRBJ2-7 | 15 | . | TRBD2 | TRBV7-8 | TGTGCCAGCAGCAGAGGGACTAGCGGGATGTGGGAGCAGTACTTC | CASSRGTSGMWEQYF
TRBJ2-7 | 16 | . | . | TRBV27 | TGTGCCAGCAGTTTAGGTACAGGAGAAACTAGGTACGAGCAGTACTTC | CASSLGTGETRYEQYF
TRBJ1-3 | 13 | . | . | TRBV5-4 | TGTGCCAGCAGCTTGGTCGGGGAAAACACCATATATTTT | CASSLVGENTIYF